This TCR beta chain was obtained from a study of CD8+ T cells in alopecia areata. Study findings and constraints: Across lesional scalp, and particularly alopecia totalis/universalis, clonality surpassed that of normal scalp. Tofacitinib significantly reduced both scalp clonality and expanded CD8+ clones among the top 100. Sequencing of scalp tissue also captures the resident alphabeta T cells of normal skin.

Described treatment: oral pan-JAK inhibitor, 5-10 mg twice daily. Sorting separated CD4+ and CD8+ T cells out of PBMCs. RNA extraction was followed by reverse transcription into cDNA, which acted as the sequencing template. Using immunoSEQ multiplex PCR, the repertoire was profiled, and TCRdb retains in-frame clones only, with some absent. The sample lists around 200,000 clones, 64% occurring once. A note on this clone: Its matching antigen is unknown.

The length of the CDR3 is 11 residues. CDR1 is SQVTM, CDR2 ANQGSEA, per germline. V was trimmed by 3 bases and J by 5 bases, leaving 7 bases between them. Sequencing was performed on CD4+ T cells sorted from blood, taken at week 4, from a patient treated with tofacitinib. The J gene is TRBJ2-5, the V gene TRBV29-1; no reliable D call. This clonotype was obtained from a human donor with alopecia areata. The CDR3 here is CSVEFGETQYF. The CDR3 DNA reads as TGCAGCGTTGAGTTCGGGGAGACCCAGTACTTC.